This note documents a single T cell receptor (beta chain) sequence. The sort gate was single viable CD3+CD4+CD8-CD45RO+ cells for memory CD4+ T cells. Method: immunoSEQ multiplex PCR; TCRdb's copy keeps in-frame clones and lacks some. This table holds around 53,000 clones, about four fifths found once. The entry originates in a study of memory CD4+ T cells and cytomegalovirus serostatus. CDR1 is MNHNS and CDR2 is SASEGT in the germline V gene. The germline V and J ends were trimmed by 6 bases and 2 bases, with 8 bases remaining between them. The CDR3 loop spans 12 amino acids. J is TRBJ2-7 and V is TRBV6-1; a weak D match, TRBD1 (6 bases). Sequencing used memory CD4+ T cells from blood. The source of this sequence is an adult in good health and CMV-seropositive. CDR3 protein: CASRQGAYEQYF. DNA for the CDR3: TGTGCCAGCAGACAGGGCGCCTACGAGCAGTACTTC.